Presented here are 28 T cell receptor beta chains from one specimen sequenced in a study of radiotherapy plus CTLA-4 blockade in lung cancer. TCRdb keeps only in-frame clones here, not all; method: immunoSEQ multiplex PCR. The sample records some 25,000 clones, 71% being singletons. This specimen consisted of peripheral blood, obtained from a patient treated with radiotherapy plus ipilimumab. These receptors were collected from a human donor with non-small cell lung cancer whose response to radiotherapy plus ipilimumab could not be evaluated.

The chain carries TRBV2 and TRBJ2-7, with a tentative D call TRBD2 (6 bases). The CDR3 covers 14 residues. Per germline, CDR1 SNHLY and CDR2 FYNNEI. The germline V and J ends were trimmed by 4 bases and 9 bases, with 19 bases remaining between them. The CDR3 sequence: CASSVVGGGGVQYF. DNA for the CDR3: TGTGCCAGCAGTGTCGTGGGAGGCGGCGGAGTGCAGTACTTC.

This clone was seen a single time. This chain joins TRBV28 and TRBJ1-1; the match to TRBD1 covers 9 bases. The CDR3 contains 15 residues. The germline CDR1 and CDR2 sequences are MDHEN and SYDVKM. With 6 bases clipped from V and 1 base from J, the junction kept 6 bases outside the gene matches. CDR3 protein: CASRGTGRQNTEAFF. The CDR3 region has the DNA TGTGCCAGCAGGGGGACAGGGAGACAGAACACTGAAGCTTTCTTT.

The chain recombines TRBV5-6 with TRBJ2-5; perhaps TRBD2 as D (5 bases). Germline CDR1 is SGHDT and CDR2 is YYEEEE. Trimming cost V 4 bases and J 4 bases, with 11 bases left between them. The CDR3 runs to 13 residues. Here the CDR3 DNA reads TGTGCCAGCAGCCCCGCGGCGGGAGAGACCCAGTACTTC. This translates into CASSPAAGETQYF.

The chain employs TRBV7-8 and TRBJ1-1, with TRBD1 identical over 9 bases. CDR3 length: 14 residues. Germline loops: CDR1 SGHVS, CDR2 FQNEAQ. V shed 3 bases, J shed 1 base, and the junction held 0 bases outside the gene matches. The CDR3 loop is CASSLDRGNTEAFF. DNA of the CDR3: TGTGCCAGCAGCTTGGACAGGGGGAACACTGAAGCTTTCTTT.

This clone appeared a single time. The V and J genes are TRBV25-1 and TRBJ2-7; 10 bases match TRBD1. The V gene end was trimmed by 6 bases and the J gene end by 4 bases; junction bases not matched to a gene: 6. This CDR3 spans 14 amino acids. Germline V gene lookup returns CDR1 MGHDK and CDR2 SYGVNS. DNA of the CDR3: TGTGCCAGCAGCCGACAGGGGGCGAGGTACGAGCAGTACTTC. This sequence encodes CASSRQGARYEQYF.

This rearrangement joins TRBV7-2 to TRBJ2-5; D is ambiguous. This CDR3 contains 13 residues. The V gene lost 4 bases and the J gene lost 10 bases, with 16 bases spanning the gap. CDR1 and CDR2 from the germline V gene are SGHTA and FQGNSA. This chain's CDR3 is CASSSRILNDQYF. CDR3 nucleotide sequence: TGTGCCAGCAGCTCCAGAATTTTAAACGACCAGTACTTC.

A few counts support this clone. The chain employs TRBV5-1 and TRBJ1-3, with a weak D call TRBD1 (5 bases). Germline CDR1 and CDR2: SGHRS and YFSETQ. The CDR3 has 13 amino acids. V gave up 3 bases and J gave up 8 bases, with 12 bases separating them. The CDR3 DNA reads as TGCGCCAGCAGCTCCCAGGGAGGTGACACCATATATTTT. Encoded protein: CASSSQGGDTIYF. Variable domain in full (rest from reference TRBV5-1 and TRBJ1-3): KAGVTQTPRYLIKTRGQQVTLSCSPISGHRSVSWYQQTPGQGLQFLFEYFSETQRNKGNFPGRFSGRQFSNSRSEMNVSTLELGDSALYLCASSSQGGDTIYFGEGSWLTVV.

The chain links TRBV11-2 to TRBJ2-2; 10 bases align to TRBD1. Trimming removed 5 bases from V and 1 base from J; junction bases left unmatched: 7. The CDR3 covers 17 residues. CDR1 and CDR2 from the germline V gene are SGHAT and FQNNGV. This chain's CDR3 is CASSPRTGGWNTGELFF. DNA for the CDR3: TGTGCCAGCAGCCCGCGGACAGGGGGTTGGAACACCGGGGAGCTGTTTTTT. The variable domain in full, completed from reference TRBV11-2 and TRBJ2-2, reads EAGVAQSPRYKIIEKRQSVAFWCNPISGHATLYWYQQILGQGPKLLIQFQNNGVVDDSQLPKDRFSAERLKGVDSTLKIQPAKLEDSAVYLCASSPRTGGWNTGELFFGEGSRLTVL.

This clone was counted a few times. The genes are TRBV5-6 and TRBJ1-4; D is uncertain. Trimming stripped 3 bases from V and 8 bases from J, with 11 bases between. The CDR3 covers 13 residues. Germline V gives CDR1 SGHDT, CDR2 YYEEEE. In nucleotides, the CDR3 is TGTGCCAGCAGCTCGCCCACGGGGGAAAAACTGTTTTTT. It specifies CASSSPTGEKLFF. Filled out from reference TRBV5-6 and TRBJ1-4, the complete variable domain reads DAGVTQSPTHLIKTRGQQVTLRCSPKSGHDTVSWYQQALGQGPQFIFQYYEEEERQRGNFPDRFSGHQFPNYSSELNVNALLLGDSALYLCASSSPTGEKLFFGSGTQLSVL.

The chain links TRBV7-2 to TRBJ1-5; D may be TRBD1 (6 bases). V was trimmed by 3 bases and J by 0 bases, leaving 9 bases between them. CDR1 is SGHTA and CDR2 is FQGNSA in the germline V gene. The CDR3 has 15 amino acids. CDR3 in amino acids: CASSFRQASNQPQHF. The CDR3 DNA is TGTGCCAGCAGCTTCCGACAGGCTAGCAATCAGCCCCAGCATTTT.

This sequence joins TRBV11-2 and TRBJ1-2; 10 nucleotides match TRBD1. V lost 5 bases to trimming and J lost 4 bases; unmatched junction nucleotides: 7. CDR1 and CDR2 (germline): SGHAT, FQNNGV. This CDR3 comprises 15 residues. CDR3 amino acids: CASSPRTGGRYGYTF. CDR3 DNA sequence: TGTGCCAGCAGCCCTAGGACAGGGGGTCGCTATGGCTACACCTTC.

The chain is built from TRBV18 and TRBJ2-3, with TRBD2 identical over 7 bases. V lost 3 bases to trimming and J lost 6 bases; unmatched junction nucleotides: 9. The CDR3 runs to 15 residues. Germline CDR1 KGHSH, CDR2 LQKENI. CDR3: CASSPPAGSGDTQYF. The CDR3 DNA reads TGTGCCAGCTCACCGCCAGCGGGGAGCGGCGATACGCAGTATTTT. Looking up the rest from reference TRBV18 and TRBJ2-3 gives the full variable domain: NAGVMQNPRHLVRRRGQEARLRCSPMKGHSHVYWYRQLPEEGLKFMVYLQKENIIDESGMPKERFSAEFPKEGPSILRIQQVVRGDSAAYFCASSPPAGSGDTQYFGPGTRLTVL.

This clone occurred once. The CDR3 spells CASSSYTEGGYTF. The CDR3 DNA follows: TGTGCCAGCAGCTCATACACAGAAGGCGGCTACACCTTC. This rearrangement joins TRBV7-2 to TRBJ1-2; D ambiguous. CDR1 is SGHTA and CDR2 is FQGNSA in the germline V gene. CDR3 length: 13 residues. V lost 4 bases and J lost 8, with 14 bases in between.

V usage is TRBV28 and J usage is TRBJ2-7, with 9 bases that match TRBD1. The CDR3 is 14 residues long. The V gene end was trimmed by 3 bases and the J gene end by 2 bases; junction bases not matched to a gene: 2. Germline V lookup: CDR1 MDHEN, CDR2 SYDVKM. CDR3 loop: CASSFGTGTYEQYF. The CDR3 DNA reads TGTGCCAGCAGTTTCGGGACAGGGACCTACGAGCAGTACTTC.

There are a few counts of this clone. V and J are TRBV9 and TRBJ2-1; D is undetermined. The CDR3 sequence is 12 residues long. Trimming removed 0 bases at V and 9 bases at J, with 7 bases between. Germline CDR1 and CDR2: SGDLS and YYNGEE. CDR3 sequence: CASSVVGFEQFF. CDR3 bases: TGTGCCAGCAGCGTAGTGGGCTTTGAGCAGTTCTTC.

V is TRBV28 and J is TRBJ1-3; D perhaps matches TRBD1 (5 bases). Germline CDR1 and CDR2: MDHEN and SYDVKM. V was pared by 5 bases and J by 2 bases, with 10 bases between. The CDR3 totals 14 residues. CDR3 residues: CASSGAATGNTIYF. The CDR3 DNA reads TGTGCCAGCAGTGGGGCTGCTACTGGAAACACCATATATTTT.

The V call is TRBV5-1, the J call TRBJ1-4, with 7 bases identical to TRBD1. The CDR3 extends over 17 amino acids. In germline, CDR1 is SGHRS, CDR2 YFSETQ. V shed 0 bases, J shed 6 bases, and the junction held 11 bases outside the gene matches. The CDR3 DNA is TGCGCCAGCAGCTTGGGGGCGACAGGGAGTAACTATGAAAAACTGTTTTTT. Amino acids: CASSLGATGSNYEKLFF.

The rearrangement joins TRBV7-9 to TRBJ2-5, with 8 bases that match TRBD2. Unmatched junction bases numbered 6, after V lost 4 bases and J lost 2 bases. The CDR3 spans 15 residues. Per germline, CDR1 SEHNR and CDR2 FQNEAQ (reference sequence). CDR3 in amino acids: CASSSPGGGQETQYF. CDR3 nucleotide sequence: TGTGCCAGCAGCTCACCCGGGGGGGGGCAAGAGACCCAGTACTTC.

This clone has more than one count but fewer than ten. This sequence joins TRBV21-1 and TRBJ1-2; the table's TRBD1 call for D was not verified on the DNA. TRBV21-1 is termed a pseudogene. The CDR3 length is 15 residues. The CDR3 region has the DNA TGTGCCAGCAGGGAAACTCGACAGGGGAACTATGGCTACACCTTC. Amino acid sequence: CASRETRQGNYGYTF.

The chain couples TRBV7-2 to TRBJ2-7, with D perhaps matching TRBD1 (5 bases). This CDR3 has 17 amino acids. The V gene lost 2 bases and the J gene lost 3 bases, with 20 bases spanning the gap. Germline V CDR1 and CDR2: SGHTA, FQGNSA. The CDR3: CASSLIFWAGLHYEQYF. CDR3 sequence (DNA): TGTGCCAGCAGCTTAATATTTTGGGCAGGGTTACACTACGAGCAGTACTTC.

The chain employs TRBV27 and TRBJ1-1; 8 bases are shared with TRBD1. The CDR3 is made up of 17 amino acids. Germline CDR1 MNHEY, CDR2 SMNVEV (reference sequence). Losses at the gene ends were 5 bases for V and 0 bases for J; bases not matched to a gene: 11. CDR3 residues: CASSRYRGGDMNTEAFF. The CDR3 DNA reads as TGTGCCAGCAGTCGATACAGGGGGGGCGATATGAACACTGAAGCTTTCTTT.

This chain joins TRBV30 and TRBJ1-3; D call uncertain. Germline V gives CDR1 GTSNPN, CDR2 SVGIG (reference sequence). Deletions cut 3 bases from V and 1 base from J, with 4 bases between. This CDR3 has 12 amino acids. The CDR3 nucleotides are TGTGCCTGGAGGCAGTCTGGAAACACCATATATTTT. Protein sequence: CAWRQSGNTIYF. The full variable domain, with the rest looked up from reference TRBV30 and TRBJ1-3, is SQTIHQWPATLVQPVGSPLSLECTVEGTSNPNLYWYRQAAGRGLQLLFYSVGIGQISSEVPQNLSASRPQDRQFILSSKKLLLSDSGFYLCAWRQSGNTIYFGEGSWLTVV.

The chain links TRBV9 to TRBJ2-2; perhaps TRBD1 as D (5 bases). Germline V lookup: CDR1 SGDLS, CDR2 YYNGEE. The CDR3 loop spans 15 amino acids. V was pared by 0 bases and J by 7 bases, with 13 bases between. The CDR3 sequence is CASSVDGAGFGELFF. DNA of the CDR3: TGTGCCAGCAGCGTAGATGGAGCAGGGTTCGGGGAGCTGTTTTTT.

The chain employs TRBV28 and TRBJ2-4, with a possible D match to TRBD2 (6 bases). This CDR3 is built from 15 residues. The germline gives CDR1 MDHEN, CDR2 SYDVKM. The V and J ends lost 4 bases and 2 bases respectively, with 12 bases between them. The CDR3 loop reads CASSSHGSTKNIQYF. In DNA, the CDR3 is TGTGCCAGCAGTTCGCACGGGAGTACCAAAAACATTCAGTACTTC.

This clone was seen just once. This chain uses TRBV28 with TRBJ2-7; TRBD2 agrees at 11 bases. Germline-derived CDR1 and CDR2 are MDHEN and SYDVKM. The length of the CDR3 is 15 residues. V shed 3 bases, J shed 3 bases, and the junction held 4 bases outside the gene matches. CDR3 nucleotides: TGTGCCAGCAGTTTGGAACTAGCGGGAGTCTACGAGCAGTACTTC. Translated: CASSLELAGVYEQYF. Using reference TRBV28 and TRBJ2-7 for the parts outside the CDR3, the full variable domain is DVKVTQSSRYLVKRTGEKVFLECVQDMDHENMFWYRQDPGLGLRLIYFSYDVKMKEKGDIPEGYSVSREKKERFSLILESASTNQTSMYLCASSLELAGVYEQYFGPGTRLTVT.

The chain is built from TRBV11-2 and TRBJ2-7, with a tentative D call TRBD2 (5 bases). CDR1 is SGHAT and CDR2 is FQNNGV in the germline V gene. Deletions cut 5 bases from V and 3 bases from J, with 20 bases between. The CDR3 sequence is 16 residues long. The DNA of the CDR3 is TGTGCCAGCAGCGGCCCGTGGAGCGGCCCGTTCTACGAGCAGTACTTC. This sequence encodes CASSGPWSGPFYEQYF.

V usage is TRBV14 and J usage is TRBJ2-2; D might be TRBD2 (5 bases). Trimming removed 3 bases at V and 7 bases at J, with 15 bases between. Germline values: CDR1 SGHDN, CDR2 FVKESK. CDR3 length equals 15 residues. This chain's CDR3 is CASSQVPGSYGELFF. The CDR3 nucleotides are TGTGCCAGCAGCCAGGTACCGGGGAGTTACGGGGAGCTGTTTTTT.

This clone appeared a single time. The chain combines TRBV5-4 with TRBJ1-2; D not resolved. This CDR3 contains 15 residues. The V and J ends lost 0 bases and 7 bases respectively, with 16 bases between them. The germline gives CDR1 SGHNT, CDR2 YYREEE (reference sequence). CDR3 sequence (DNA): TGTGCCAGCAGCTTGGCCATCGGGTCGCGAAGTGGCTACACCTTC. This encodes CASSLAIGSRSGYTF.